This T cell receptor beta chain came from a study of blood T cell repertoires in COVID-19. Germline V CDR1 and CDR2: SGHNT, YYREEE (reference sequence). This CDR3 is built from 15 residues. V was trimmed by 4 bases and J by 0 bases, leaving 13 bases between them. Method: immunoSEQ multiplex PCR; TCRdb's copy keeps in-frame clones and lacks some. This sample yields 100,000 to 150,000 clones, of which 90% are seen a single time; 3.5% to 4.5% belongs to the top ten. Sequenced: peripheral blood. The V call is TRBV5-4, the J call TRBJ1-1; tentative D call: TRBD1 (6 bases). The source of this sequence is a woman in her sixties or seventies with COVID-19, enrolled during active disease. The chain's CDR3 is CASSLGTNMNTEAFF. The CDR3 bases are TGTGCCAGCAGCCTCGGGACAAACATGAACACTGAAGCTTTCTTT.